This T cell receptor (beta chain) was found in a study of T cell repertoires in cytomegalovirus infection. Study at large: Based on public TCR beta signatures, there were indications of CMV infection and of a matching HLA type.

This clonotype was seen many times. Its specificity is unknown. General study points: CMV carriers with the relevant HLA were identified by cumulative public TCR beta family frequency. The study found HLA-C-restricted CMV-specific TCR beta clonotypes dominating the ex vivo response.

The CDR3 contains 14 residues. V was trimmed by 2 bases and J by 3 bases, leaving 11 bases between them. Germline CDR1 and CDR2: DFQATT and SNEGSKA (reference sequence). Using its own MiXCR run on the reads, TCRdb lists one record per CDR3 protein. Counted here are about 310,000 distinct CDR3 sequences, approximately 10% occurring once; the ten biggest clones make up approximately 2.4%. V gene TRBV20-1 combines with J gene TRBJ2-1, with D possibly TRBD2 on 6 matching bases. This receptor was identified in a human donor in good health (CMV status not recorded). Some clones in this sample may be carry-over from other donors' samples. Sequenced sample: PBMCs. The CDR3 here is CSARRLANYNEQFF. In DNA form, the CDR3 reads TGCAGTGCTAGAAGGCTAGCGAACTACAATGAGCAGTTCTTC.